The next 14 T cell receptor beta chains were all read from a single sample in a study of cytomegalovirus exposure and HLA in healthy donors. Use of 60 Vbeta and 13 Jbeta primers characterized the PCR. TCRdb's copy holds only in-frame clones and misses some; the assay was immunoSEQ multiplex PCR. The sample shows some 91,000 clones, around 77% of them seen only once. What was sequenced was PBMCs. The receptors stem from a man aged 35-49 years in good health and CMV-seronegative.

The chain employs TRBV4-1 and TRBJ2-5, with TRBD1 matching 9 bases. The CDR3 is 15 residues long. The germline V gene has CDR1 MGHRA and CDR2 YSYEKL. V shed 5 bases and J 5 bases; nucleotides not matched to a gene: 9. CDR3 nucleotides: TGCGCCAGCAGCACCCCGGGACAGGGAGTTGAGACCCAGTACTTC. Translated, it gives CASSTPGQGVETQYF.

This chain joins TRBV28 and TRBJ2-7; possible D gene TRBD2, 7 bases. CDR1 is MDHEN and CDR2 is SYDVKM in the germline V gene. The CDR3 spans 15 residues. The germline V and J ends were trimmed by 8 bases and 4 bases, with 21 bases remaining between them. The CDR3, as DNA: TGTGCCAGCGGAACTGGGGGCGGGAGTAGGTACGAGCAGTACTTC. This codes for CASGTGGGSRYEQYF.

The chain combines TRBV2 with TRBJ1-1, with unresolved D. CDR3 length: 13 residues. With 5 bases removed from V and 1 base from J, the gap between germline ends came to 8 bases. Germline V gene sequence: CDR1 SNHLY, CDR2 FYNNEI. The CDR3: CASSTQRNTEAFF. The CDR3 DNA sequence: TGTGCCAGCAGTACTCAAAGGAACACTGAAGCTTTCTTT.

The chain recombines TRBV6-4 with TRBJ2-2, with 10 bases fitting TRBD1. This CDR3 has 15 residues. With 3 bases clipped from V and 5 bases from J, the junction kept 3 bases outside the gene matches. The germline gives CDR1 MRHNA, CDR2 SNTAGT. The CDR3 DNA sequence: TGTGCCAGCAGTGAGACAGGGGGCGATACCGGGGAGCTGTTTTTT. It translates to CASSETGGDTGELFF.

The chain couples TRBV28 to TRBJ1-1, with a tentative D call TRBD1 (5 bases). V lost 5 bases to trimming and J lost 5 bases, with 18 bases between them. This CDR3 spans 15 amino acids. Germline lookup yields CDR1 MDHEN and CDR2 SYDVKM. This chain's CDR3 is CASSPAQGDLTEAFF. In nucleotides, the CDR3 is TGTGCCAGCAGTCCAGCTCAAGGGGATCTTACTGAAGCTTTCTTT.

The gene calls are TRBV5-1 and TRBJ2-7; D is unclear. The CDR3 sequence is 14 residues long. V was cut by 0 bases and J by 5 bases, with 12 bases left in between. Germline assignment: CDR1 SGHRS and CDR2 YFSETQ. CDR3 amino acids: CASSLDLSPNEQYF. The DNA for the CDR3 is TGCGCCAGCAGCTTGGATCTTAGTCCCAACGAGCAGTACTTC.

The rearrangement joins TRBV10-2 to TRBJ2-7; 10 bases are a match to TRBD1. There are 15 residues in the CDR3. Trimming took 0 bases from V and 8 from J; bases not matched to a gene: 7. Germline V gene sequence: CDR1 WSHSY, CDR2 SAAADI. The CDR3 region is CASSESRGTGDKQYF. The DNA of the CDR3 is TGCGCCAGCAGTGAGTCCAGGGGGACAGGGGATAAGCAGTACTTC.

With respect to this clone: One end of the junction varies from germline; a read error may be responsible. This CDR3 is CASSLSRWQSNEQFF. The CDR3 DNA reads as TGTGCTAGCAGCTTATCACGATGGCAGTCCAATGAGCAGTTCTTC. The genes are TRBV7-7 and TRBJ2-1; D is unresolved. Germline lookup yields CDR1 SSHAT and CDR2 FNYEAQ (reference sequence). The CDR3 sequence is 15 residues long.

V gene TRBV2 combines with J gene TRBJ2-4, with 9 nucleotides matching TRBD2. CDR3 length equals 15 residues. Germline-derived CDR1 and CDR2 are SNHLY and FYNNEI. The junction had 6 bases not matched to a gene; V was cut back by 5 bases and J by 4 bases. CDR3 bases: TGTGCCAGCAGTTTGAATAGCGGGGGTAAAAACATTCAGTACTTC. This gives the protein CASSLNSGGKNIQYF.

The chain uses TRBV11-3 and TRBJ2-3; 10 nucleotides match TRBD2. The CDR3 spans 17 residues. Trimming at V came to 4 bases and at J to 0 bases, leaving 7 bases not matched to a gene. Germline assignment: CDR1 SGHNT and CDR2 YENEEA. The CDR3 spells CASSSRTSGGSTDTQYF. CDR3 DNA sequence: TGTGCCAGCAGCTCTAGGACTAGCGGTGGTAGCACAGATACGCAGTATTTT. Full variable domain (missing parts from reference TRBV11-3 and TRBJ2-3): EAGVVQSPRYKIIEKKQPVAFWCNPISGHNTLYWYLQNLGQGPELLIRYENEEAVDDSQLPKDRFSAERLKGVDSTLKIQPAELGDSAVYLCASSSRTSGGSTDTQYFGPGTRLTVL.

The chain employs TRBV14 and TRBJ2-5; 10 bases are a match to TRBD2. The V gene's germline CDR1 is SGHDN and CDR2 FVKESK. The CDR3 is made up of 16 amino acids. V shed 4 bases, J shed 4 bases, and the junction held 9 bases outside the gene matches. The CDR3 DNA sequence: TGTGCCAGCAGCCCCCAGGTAGCGGGAGGAGGAGAGACCCAGTACTTC. This sequence encodes CASSPQVAGGGETQYF.

This clone was seen only once. V usage is TRBV5-1 and J usage is TRBJ1-1, with TRBD1 identical over 10 bases. Trimming removed 4 bases from V and 3 bases from J; junction bases left unmatched: 6. Germline V gives CDR1 SGHRS, CDR2 YFSETQ. This CDR3 has 15 amino acids. Here the CDR3 DNA reads TGCGCCAGCAGCGAGGGGACAGGGGCCTACACTGAAGCTTTCTTT. Translating gives CASSEGTGAYTEAFF.

This chain joins TRBV5-1 and TRBJ1-4; TRBD1 matches at 7 bases. This CDR3 comprises 13 residues. V dropped 2 bases and J dropped 7; count of bases not matched to a gene: 2. Germline assignment: CDR1 SGHRS and CDR2 YFSETQ. In DNA form, the CDR3 reads TGCGCCAGCAGCTTAAGACAGGGTGAAAAACTGTTTTTT. Translated: CASSLRQGEKLFF. The full variable domain, in which reference TRBV5-1 and TRBJ1-4 provide the parts outside the CDR3, is KAGVTQTPRYLIKTRGQQVTLSCSPISGHRSVSWYQQTPGQGLQFLFEYFSETQRNKGNFPGRFSGRQFSNSRSEMNVSTLELGDSALYLCASSLRQGEKLFFGSGTQLSVL.

The rearrangement uses TRBV5-5 and TRBJ1-6, with TRBD1 matching 7 bases. Germline-derived CDR1 and CDR2 are SGHKS and YYEKEE (reference sequence). J lost 10 bases, V lost 2 bases, and 6 bases had no gene match. CDR3 length equals 14 residues. The CDR3 DNA follows: TGTGCCAGCAGCTTTTCACAGGGGCCCTCACCCCTCCACTTT. Protein sequence: CASSFSQGPSPLHF. Variable domain in full (rest from reference TRBV5-5 and TRBJ1-6): DAGVTQSPTHLIKTRGQQVTLRCSPISGHKSVSWYQQVLGQGPQFIFQYYEKEERGRGNFPDRFSARQFPNYSSELNVNALLLGDSALYLCASSFSQGPSPLHFGNGTRLTVT.